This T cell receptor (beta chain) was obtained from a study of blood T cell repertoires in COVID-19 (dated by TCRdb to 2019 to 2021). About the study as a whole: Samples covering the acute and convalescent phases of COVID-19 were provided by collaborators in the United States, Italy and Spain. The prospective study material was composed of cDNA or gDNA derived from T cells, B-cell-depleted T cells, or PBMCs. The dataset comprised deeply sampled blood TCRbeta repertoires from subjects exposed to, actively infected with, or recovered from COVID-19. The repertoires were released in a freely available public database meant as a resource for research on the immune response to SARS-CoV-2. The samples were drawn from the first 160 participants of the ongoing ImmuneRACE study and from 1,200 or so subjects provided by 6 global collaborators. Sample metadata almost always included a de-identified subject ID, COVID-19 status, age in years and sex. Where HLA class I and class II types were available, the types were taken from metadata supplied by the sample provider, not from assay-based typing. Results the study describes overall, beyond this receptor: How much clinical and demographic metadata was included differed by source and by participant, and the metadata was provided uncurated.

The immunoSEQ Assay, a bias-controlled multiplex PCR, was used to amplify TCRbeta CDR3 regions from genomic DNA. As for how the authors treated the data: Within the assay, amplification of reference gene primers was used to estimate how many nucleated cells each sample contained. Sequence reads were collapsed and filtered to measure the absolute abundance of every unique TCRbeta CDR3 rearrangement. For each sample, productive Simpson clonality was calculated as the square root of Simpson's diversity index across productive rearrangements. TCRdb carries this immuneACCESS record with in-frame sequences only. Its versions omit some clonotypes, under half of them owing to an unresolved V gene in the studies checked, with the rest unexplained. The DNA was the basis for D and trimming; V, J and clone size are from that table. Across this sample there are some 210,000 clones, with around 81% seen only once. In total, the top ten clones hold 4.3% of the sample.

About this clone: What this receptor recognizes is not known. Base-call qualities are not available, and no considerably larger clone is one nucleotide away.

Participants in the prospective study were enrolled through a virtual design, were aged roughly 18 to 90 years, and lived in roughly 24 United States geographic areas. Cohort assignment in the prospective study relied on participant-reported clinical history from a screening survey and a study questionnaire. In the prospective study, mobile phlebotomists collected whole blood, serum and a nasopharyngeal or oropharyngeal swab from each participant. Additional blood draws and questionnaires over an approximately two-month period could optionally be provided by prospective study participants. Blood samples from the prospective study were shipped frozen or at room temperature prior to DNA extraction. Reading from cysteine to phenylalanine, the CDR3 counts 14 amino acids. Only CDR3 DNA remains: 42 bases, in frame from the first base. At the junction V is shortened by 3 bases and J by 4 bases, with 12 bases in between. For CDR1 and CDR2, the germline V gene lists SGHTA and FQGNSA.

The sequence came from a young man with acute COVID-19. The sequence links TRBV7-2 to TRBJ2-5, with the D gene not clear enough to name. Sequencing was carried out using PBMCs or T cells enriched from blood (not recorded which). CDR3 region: CASSLPHLRETQYF. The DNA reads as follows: TGTGCCAGCAGCTTGCCCCACCTTAGAGAGACCCAGTACTTC.